The 21 T cell receptor beta chains below were found in one sample sequenced in a study of tumor-infiltrating lymphocytes in primary liver carcinoma. TCR beta cDNA came from about 470 ng total RNA, primed with a constant-region primer. A slightly modified ARM-PCR protocol with three nested multiplex PCR rounds produced these TCR beta libraries. The first two PCR rounds used TRBV1-TRBV30 forward primers with a C-beta reverse primer, 10 cycles each. Using its own MiXCR run on the multiplex PCR reads, TCRdb lists one record per CDR3 protein. The repertoire has 90,000 to 110,000 distinct CDR3 sequences, about four fifths of them found once; the top ten carry approximately 20%. Taking 20-30 mg of unsorted bulk tissue, the authors co-extracted RNA and DNA. The specimen sequenced was liver tumor tissue from sampling region 3. Subset meaning: tumor region T3, left-lateral pole. These receptors came from a man aged 40-49 years with primary liver carcinoma and hepatitis B virus infection.

This chain connects TRBV7-9 to TRBJ2-7, with 7 bases matching TRBD1. The trim removed 5 bases at V and 13 bases at J, leaving 11 bases unmatched. The germline CDR1 and CDR2 sequences are SEHNR and FQNEAQ (reference sequence). The CDR3 covers 12 residues. In nucleotides, the CDR3 is TGTGCCAGCAGCCAGGGACAGAGAGATCAATACTTC. It translates to CASSQGQRDQYF.

The V call is TRBV4-1, the J call TRBJ1-1, with 7 positions matching TRBD1. The CDR3 length is 15 residues. V lost 4 bases and J lost 4; bases outside the gene matches: 9. Germline V lookup: CDR1 MGHRA, CDR2 YSYEKL. The CDR3 region has the DNA TGCGCCAGCAGCCTATCAGGGGGTGGAAGCACTGAAGCTTTCTTT. Encoded protein: CASSLSGGGSTEAFF.

A note on this clonotype: One end of the junction fails to match germline, which may point to a read error. The V gene is TRBV6-2 or TRBV6-3, the J gene TRBJ1-2; no reliable D call. The germline CDR1 and CDR2 sequences are MNHEY and SVGEGT. This CDR3 contains 16 residues. The CDR3 protein is CASSYPGVGSGGGHTF. CDR3 coding DNA: TGTGCCAGTAGTTACCCCGGGGTGGGCTCCGGAGGTGGCCACACCTTC.

Points on this clonotype: One base away lies a much larger clone, so this may be a sequencing read error. The chain employs TRBV19 and TRBJ1-5; D is undetermined. The CDR3 extends over 15 amino acids. CDR1 is LNHDA and CDR2 is SQIVND in the germline V gene (reference sequence). V lost 5 bases, J lost 0 bases, and 11 bases lay in between. This CDR3 is CASSWIRYSNQPQHF. The DNA of the CDR3 is TGTGCCAGTAGTTGGATCCGCTATAGCAATCAGCCCCAGCATTTT.

A note on this clonotype: Its ends do not fully match the called genes, so a read error is possible. The chain recombines TRBV29-1 with TRBJ2-2, with 8 bases identical to TRBD2. This CDR3 contains 14 residues. In germline, CDR1 is SQVTM, CDR2 ANQGSEA. The CDR3 reads CSFVTSANTGELFF. DNA for the CDR3: TGCAGCTTTGTGACTAGCGCGAACACCGGGGAACTGTTTTTT.

This clonotype was picked up one time. An end of the junction differs from the germline gene, which may be a read error. The J gene is TRBJ1-1, the V gene TRBV25-1; TRBD1 aligns across 8 bases. CDR1 and CDR2 (germline): MGHDK, SYGVNS. This CDR3 region has 14 residues. The CDR3 region has the DNA TGTGCCAGCACCGGTGTCAGGGGGCTAACTGAAGCCTTCTTT. This encodes CASTGVRGLTEAFF.

As concerns this clonotype: One end of the junction fails to match germline, which may point to a read error. This chain links TRBV5-6 with TRBJ2-6; 8 nucleotides match TRBD1. CDR1 is SGHDT and CDR2 is YYEEEE in the germline V gene. CDR3 length equals 18 residues. CDR3 loop: CASSLARTGKAGAKVLTF. The CDR3 DNA is TGTGCCAGCAGCCTGGCCCGGACAGGGAAGGCTGGGGCCAAGGTCCTGACTTTC.

On this clonotype itself: Since no conserved phenylalanine or tryptophan closes the CDR3, a read error is the likely cause. J is TRBJ2-3 and V is TRBV5-4; 9 nucleotides align to TRBD2. This CDR3 region has 16 residues. With 10 bases clipped from V and 2 bases from J, the junction kept 14 bases outside the gene matches. Germline assignment: CDR1 SGHNT and CDR2 YYREEE (reference sequence). In nucleotides, the CDR3 is TGTGCCGGCACCTTGCTCGCGGGAGGGCCCACAGATACGCAGTATTTG. Translating gives CAGTLLAGGPTDTQYL.

Concerning this clonotype: Sequence at one end of the junction differs from germline and may be a read error. V and J are TRBV10-2 and TRBJ2-7, with 9 bases matching TRBD1. Germline V gene data show CDR1 as WSHSY and CDR2 as SAAADI. This CDR3 comprises 15 residues. DNA of the CDR3: TGCGCCAACAGTGACCCGGGACAGGGCTTATATGAGCAGTACTTC. Its protein product is CANSDPGQGLYEQYF.

Comment on this clonotype: At one end the junction does not follow the germline gene, possibly because of a read error. This chain uses TRBV29-1 with TRBJ2-7, with a weak D call TRBD2 (5 bases). This CDR3 spans 10 amino acids. Germline lookup yields CDR1 SQVTM and CDR2 ANQGSEA. CDR3 DNA sequence: TGCAACGTTAAACGGGGTGAGCAGTACTTC. It codes for CNVKRGEQYF.

For this clonotype: A junction boundary mismatches the germline segment, possibly from a read error. Written as DNA, the CDR3 is TGCGCCGTCAGTGAGTTTAACACCGTGAACACTGAAGCTTTCTTT. This encodes CAVSEFNTVNTEAFF. The genes are TRBV10-3 and TRBJ1-1; D call uncertain. The CDR3 contains 15 residues. CDR1 is ENHRY and CDR2 is SYGVKD in the germline V gene.

V and J are TRBV11-3 and TRBJ2-1; no clear D. Looked up from germline, CDR1 is SGHNT and CDR2 is YENEEA. V was trimmed by 7 bases and J by 8 bases, leaving 18 bases between them. This CDR3 region has 14 residues. The CDR3: CASNLGVSNDEQFF. The CDR3 DNA reads TGTGCCAGCAATTTAGGCGTCTCGAACGATGAGCAGTTCTTC.

About this clonotype itself: A much larger clone lies a single base off, so this may be a read error. The chain has TRBV5-1 and TRBJ1-4; D perhaps matches TRBD1 (5 bases). The CDR3 is 16 residues long. V gave up 4 bases and J gave up 7 bases, with 20 bases separating them. Germline loops: CDR1 SGHRS, CDR2 YFSETQ. The CDR3 region has the DNA TGCGCCAGCAGCCCCGATACCAGCAGGGTCCGTGAAAAACTGTTTTTT. It codes for CASSPDTSRVREKLFF.

Worth noting for this clonotype: At one of its ends the junction is not consistent with the germline gene, which may arise from a read error. V usage is TRBV29-1 and J usage is TRBJ1-5; tentatively, D is TRBD1 (6 bases). CDR1 SQVTM and CDR2 ANQGSEA come from the germline V gene. The CDR3 has 13 residues. The chain's CDR3 is CNIVGQINQSQHF. CDR3 nucleotide sequence: TGCAACATTGTCGGACAGATCAATCAGTCCCAGCATTTT.

The rearrangement uses TRBV12-3 or TRBV12-4 and TRBJ2-2, with 9 bases identical to TRBD2. This CDR3 contains 15 residues. After removal of 5 bases from V and 4 bases from J, the junction contained 5 bases not matched to a gene. In DNA form, the CDR3 reads TGTGCCAGCAGTGTACTAGCGGGTGCCACCGGGGAGCTGTTTTTT. It codes for CASSVLAGATGELFF.

The rearrangement uses TRBV12-3 or TRBV12-4 and TRBJ2-4; 9 bases are a match to TRBD1. There are 17 residues in the CDR3. V lost 6 bases and J lost 6; bases outside the gene matches: 15. The CDR3 loop reads CASSFSGPGQGINIQYF. In nucleotides, the CDR3 is TGTGCCAGCAGCTTTTCTGGGCCGGGACAGGGTATAAACATTCAGTACTTC.

As regards this clonotype: A junction boundary mismatches the germline segment, possibly from a read error. The chain carries TRBV5-1 and TRBJ2-7; D tentatively fits TRBD1 or TRBD2 (5 bases each). The CDR3 is 15 amino acids. Germline assignment: CDR1 SGHRS and CDR2 YFSETQ. The DNA for the CDR3 is TGTCCCAGCAGCACATCCGAGGGACGGTCCTACGAGCAGTACTTC. Its protein is CPSSTSEGRSYEQYF.

As to this clonotype: The junction shows a germline mismatch at one end, possibly a read error. The chain combines TRBV5-4 with TRBJ2-3; D uncertain. CDR3 length: 15 residues. Germline loops: CDR1 SGHNT, CDR2 YYREEE (reference sequence). In DNA form, the CDR3 reads TGTGCCAGCAGCTTCGCCCGAGGTAACACAGATGCGCAGTATTTT. It codes for CASSFARGNTDAQYF.

V gene TRBV29-1 combines with J gene TRBJ1-1, with 8 bases matching TRBD1. The CDR3 spans 14 residues. CDR1 is SQVTM, CDR2 ANQGSEA, per germline. The V and J ends lost 0 bases and 5 bases, in that order; junction bases with no gene match: 5. The CDR3 is CSVEDWTGKTEAFF. For the CDR3, the DNA is TGCAGCGTTGAAGATTGGACAGGGAAGACTGAAGCTTTCTTT.

Comments on this clonotype: A read error may account for a junction end that differs from germline. The chain couples TRBV29-1 to TRBJ2-2, with D possibly matching TRBD2 (6 bases). Looked up from germline, CDR1 is SQVTM and CDR2 is ANQGSEA. CDR3 size: 15 residues. The CDR3 sequence is CSVGTNAANTGELSF. The CDR3, as DNA: TGCAGCGTTGGGACTAACGCGGCGAACACGGGGGAACTGTCTTTT.

Concerning this clonotype: The junction does not match germline at one end; this may be a read error. The V gene is TRBV4-1, the J gene TRBJ2-1; tentative D call: TRBD1 (7 bases). CDR3 length: 10 amino acids. Looked up from germline, CDR1 is MGHRA and CDR2 is YSYEKL. As DNA, the CDR3 is TGCGCCAGCAGGGCGGGACAGCAGTGCTTC. It specifies CASRAGQQCF.